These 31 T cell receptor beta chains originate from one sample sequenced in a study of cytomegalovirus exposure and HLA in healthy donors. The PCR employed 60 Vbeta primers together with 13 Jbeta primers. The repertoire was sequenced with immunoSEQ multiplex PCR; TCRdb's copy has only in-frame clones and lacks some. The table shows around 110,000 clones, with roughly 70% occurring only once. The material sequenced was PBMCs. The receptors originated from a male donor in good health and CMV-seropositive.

In DNA form, the CDR3 reads TGTGCCAGCAGTTTAGCCGGGACTAGCGCCCATGAGCAGTTCTTC. Translating it yields CASSLAGTSAHEQFF. The V call is TRBV28, the J call TRBJ2-1; 10 nucleotides match TRBD2. The CDR3 length is 15 residues. The germline gives CDR1 MDHEN, CDR2 SYDVKM. The V segment lost 2 bases and the J segment 8 bases; nucleotides outside the gene matches: 6. Supplemented by reference TRBV28 and TRBJ2-1, the full variable domain reads DVKVTQSSRYLVKRTGEKVFLECVQDMDHENMFWYRQDPGLGLRLIYFSYDVKMKEKGDIPEGYSVSREKKERFSLILESASTNQTSMYLCASSLAGTSAHEQFFGPGTRLTVL.

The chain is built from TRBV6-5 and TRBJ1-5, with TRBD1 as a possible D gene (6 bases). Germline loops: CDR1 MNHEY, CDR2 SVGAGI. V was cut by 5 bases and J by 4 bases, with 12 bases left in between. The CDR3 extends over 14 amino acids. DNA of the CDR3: TGTGCCAGCAGTACGCGGACAGCTAATCAGCCCCAGCATTTT. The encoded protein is CASSTRTANQPQHF.

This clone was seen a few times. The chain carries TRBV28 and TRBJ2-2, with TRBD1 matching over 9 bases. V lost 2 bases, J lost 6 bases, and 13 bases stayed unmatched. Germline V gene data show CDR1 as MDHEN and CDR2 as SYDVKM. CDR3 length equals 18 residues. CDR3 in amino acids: CASSLALQGALRAGELFF. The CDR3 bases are TGTGCCAGCAGTTTAGCCCTACAGGGGGCCCTGAGGGCCGGGGAGCTGTTTTTT.

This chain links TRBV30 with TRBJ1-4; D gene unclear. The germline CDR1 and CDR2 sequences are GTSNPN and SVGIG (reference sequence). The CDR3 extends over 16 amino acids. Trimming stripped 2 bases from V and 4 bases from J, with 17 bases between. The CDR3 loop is CAWSSDLDGINEKLFF. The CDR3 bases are TGTGCCTGGAGTTCTGACCTGGACGGGATTAATGAAAAACTGTTTTTT.

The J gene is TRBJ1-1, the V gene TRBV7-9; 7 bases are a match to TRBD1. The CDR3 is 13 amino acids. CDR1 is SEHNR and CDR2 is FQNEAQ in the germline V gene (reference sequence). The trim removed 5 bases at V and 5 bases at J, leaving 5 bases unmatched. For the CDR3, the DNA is TGTGCCAGCAGCATCAACAGGGGAACTGAAGCTTTCTTT. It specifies CASSINRGTEAFF.

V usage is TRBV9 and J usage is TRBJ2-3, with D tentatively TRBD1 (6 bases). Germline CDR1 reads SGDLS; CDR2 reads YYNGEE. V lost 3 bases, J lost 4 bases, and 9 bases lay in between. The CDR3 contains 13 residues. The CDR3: CASSGTGSDTQYF. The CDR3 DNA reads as TGTGCCAGCAGCGGTACAGGGTCAGATACGCAGTATTTT. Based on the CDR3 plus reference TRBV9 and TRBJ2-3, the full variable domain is DSGVTQTPKHLITATGQRVTLRCSPRSGDLSVYWYQQSLDQGLQFLIQYYNGEERAKGNILERFSAQQFPDLHSELNLSSLELGDSALYFCASSGTGSDTQYFGPGTRLTVL.

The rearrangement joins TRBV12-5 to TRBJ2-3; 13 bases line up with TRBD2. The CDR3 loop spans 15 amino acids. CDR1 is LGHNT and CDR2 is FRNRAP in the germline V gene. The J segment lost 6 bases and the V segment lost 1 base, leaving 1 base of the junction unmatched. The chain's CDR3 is CASGLGGLAGDTQYF. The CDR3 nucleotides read TGTGCTAGTGGTTTGGGGGGACTAGCGGGGGATACGCAGTATTTT. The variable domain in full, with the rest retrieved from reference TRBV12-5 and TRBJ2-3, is DARVTQTPRHKVTEMGQEVTMRCQPILGHNTVFWYRQTMMQGLELLAYFRNRAPLDDSGMPKDRFSAEMPDATLATLKIQPSEPRDSAVYFCASGLGGLAGDTQYFGPGTRLTVL.

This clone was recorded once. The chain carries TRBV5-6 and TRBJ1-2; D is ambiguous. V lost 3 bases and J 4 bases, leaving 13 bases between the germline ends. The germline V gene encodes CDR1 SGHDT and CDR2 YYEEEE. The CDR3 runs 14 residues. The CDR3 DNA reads TGTGCCAGCAGCTCGGGCGGTCTAGCCTATGGCTACACCTTC. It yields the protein CASSSGGLAYGYTF.

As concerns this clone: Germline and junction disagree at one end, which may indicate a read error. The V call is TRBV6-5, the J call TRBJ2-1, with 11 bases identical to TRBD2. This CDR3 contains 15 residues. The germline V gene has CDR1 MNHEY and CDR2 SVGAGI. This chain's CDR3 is CASRYSGTSGYEQFF. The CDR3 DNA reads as TGTGCCAGCAGGTACTCCGGGACTAGCGGCTATGAGCAGTTCTTC.

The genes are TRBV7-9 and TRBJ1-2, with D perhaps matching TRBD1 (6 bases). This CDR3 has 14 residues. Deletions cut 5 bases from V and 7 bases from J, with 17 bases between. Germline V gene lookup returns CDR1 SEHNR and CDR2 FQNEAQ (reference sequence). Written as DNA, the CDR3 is TGTGCCAGCAGCCCCGAGTGGGGGGGCGGTGGCTACACCTTC. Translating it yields CASSPEWGGGGYTF. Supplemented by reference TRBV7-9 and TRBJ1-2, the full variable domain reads DTGVSQNPRHKITKRGQNVTFRCDPISEHNRLYWYRQTLGQGPEFLTYFQNEAQLEKSRLLSDRFSAERPKGSFSTLEIQRTEQGDSAMYLCASSPEWGGGGYTFGSGTRLTVV.

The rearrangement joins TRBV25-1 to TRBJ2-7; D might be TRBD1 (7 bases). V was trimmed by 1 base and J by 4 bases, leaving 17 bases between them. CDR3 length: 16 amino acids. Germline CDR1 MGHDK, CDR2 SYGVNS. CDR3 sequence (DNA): TGTGCCAGCAGTGAATCAAGGAGGGCAGGGGGATACGAGCAGTACTTC. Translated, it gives CASSESRRAGGYEQYF.

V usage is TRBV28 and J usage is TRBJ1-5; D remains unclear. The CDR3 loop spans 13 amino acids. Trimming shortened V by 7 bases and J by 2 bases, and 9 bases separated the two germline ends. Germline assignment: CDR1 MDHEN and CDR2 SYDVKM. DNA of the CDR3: TGTGCCAGCAAGGGCGGGGGCAATCAGCCCCAGCATTTT. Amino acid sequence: CASKGGGNQPQHF.

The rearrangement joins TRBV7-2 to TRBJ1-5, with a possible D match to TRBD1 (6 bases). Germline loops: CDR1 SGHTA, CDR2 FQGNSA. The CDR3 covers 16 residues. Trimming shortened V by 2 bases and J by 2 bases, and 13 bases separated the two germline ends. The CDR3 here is CASSLTHRAGNQPQHF. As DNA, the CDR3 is TGTGCCAGCAGCTTAACCCACAGGGCGGGCAATCAGCCCCAGCATTTT.

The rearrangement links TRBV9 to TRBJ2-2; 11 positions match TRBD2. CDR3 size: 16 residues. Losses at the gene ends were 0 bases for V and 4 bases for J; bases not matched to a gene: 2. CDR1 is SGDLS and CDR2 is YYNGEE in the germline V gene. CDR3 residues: CASSVALAGGTGELFF. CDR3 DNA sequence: TGTGCCAGCAGCGTAGCCCTAGCGGGAGGCACCGGGGAGCTGTTTTTT.

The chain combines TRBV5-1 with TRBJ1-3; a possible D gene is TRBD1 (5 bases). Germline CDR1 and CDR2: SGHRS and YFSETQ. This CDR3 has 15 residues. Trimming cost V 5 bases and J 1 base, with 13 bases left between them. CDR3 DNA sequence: TGCGCCAGCAGTCCGACAGCTGGGTCTGGAAACACCATATATTTT. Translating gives CASSPTAGSGNTIYF.

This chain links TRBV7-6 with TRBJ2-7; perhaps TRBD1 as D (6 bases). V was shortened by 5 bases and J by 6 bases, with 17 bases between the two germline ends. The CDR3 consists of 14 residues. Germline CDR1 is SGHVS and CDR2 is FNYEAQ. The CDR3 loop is CASSVGQGNGEQYF. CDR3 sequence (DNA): TGTGCCAGCAGCGTAGGGCAGGGGAATGGCGAGCAGTACTTC.

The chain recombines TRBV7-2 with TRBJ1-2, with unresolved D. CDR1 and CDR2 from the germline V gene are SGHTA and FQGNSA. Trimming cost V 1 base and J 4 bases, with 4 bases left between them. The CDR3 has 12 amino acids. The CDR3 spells CASSLDIYGYTF. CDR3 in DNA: TGTGCCAGCAGCTTAGACATCTATGGCTACACCTTC.

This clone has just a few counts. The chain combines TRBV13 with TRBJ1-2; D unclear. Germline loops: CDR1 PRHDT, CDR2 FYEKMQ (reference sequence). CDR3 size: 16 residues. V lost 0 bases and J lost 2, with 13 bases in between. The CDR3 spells CASSLGSQQANYGYTF. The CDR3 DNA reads TGTGCCAGCAGCTTAGGATCACAGCAGGCCAACTATGGCTACACCTTC.

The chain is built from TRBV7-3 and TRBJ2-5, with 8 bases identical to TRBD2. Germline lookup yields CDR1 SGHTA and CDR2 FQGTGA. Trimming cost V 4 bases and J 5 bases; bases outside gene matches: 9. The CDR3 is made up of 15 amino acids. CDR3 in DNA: TGTGCCAGCAGCTCCGGCGGGGGGAAGCTTGAGACCCAGTACTTC. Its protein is CASSSGGGKLETQYF.

In nucleotides, the CDR3 is TGTGCCTTAACTCGGGAGATATATAGCAATCAGCCCCAGCATTTT. Its protein product is CALTREIYSNQPQHF. The chain has TRBV6-1 and TRBJ1-5; D not resolved. The V gene's germline CDR1 is MNHNS and CDR2 SASEGT. V gave up 11 bases and J gave up 0 bases, with 17 bases separating them. The CDR3 runs 15 residues.

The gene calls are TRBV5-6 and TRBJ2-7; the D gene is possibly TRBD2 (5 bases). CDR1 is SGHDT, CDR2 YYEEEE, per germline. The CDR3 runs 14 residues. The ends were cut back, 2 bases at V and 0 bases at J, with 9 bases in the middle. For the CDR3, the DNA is TGTGCCAGCAGCTTTAGGCGGGCCTCCTACGAGCAGTACTTC. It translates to CASSFRRASYEQYF.

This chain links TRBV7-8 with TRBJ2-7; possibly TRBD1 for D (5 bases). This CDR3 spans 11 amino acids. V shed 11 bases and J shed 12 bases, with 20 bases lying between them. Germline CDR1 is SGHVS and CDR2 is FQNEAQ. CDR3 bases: TGTGCCTCTAAGGGGCAGTTTTTATCGTACTTC. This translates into CASKGQFLSYF.

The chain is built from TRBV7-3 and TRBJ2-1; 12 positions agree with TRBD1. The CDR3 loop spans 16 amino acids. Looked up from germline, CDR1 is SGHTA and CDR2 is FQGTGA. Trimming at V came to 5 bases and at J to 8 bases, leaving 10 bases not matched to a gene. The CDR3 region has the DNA TGTGCCAGCAGCCAGCAGGGACAGGGGGCTATCGATGAGCAGTTCTTC. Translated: CASSQQGQGAIDEQFF.

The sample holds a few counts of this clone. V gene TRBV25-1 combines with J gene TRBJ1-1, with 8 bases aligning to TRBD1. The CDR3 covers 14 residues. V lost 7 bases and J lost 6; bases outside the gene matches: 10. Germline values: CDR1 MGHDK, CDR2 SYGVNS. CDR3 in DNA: TGTGCCAGCACCCGGACAGGGCGGCTCCCTGAAGCTTTCTTT. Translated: CASTRTGRLPEAFF.

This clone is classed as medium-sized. The CDR3 coding sequence is TGTGCCAGCAGCTTAGTCGGGACTCATGAGGGGGATACGCAGTATTTT. It encodes CASSLVGTHEGDTQYF. V and J are TRBV7-2 and TRBJ2-3; TRBD2 is a possible D gene (6 bases). Per germline, CDR1 SGHTA and CDR2 FQGNSA. The CDR3 totals 16 residues. V was trimmed by 1 base and J by 6 bases, leaving 17 bases between them. Full variable domain (rest looked up from reference TRBV7-2 and TRBJ2-3): GAGVSQSPSNKVTEKGKDVELRCDPISGHTALYWYRQSLGQGLEFLIYFQGNSAPDKSGLPSDRFSAERTGGSVSTLTIQRTQQEDSAVYLCASSLVGTHEGDTQYFGPGTRLTVL.

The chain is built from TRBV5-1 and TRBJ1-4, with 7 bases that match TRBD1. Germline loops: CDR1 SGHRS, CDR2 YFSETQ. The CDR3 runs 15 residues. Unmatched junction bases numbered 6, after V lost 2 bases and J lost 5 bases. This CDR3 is CASSFTLDRNEKLFF. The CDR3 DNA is TGCGCCAGCAGCTTTACCTTGGACAGGAATGAAAAACTGTTTTTT.

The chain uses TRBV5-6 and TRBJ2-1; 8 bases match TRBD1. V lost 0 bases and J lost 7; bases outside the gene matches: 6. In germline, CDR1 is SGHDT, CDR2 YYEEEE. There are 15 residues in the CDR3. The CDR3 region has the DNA TGTGCCAGCAGCTTGGGAGGGGACAGGATTAATGAGCAGTTCTTC. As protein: CASSLGGDRINEQFF.

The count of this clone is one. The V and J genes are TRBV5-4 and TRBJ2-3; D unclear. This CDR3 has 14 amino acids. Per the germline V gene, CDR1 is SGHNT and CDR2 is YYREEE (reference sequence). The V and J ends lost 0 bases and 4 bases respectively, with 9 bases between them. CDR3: CASSLGLDPDTQYF. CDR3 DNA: TGTGCCAGCAGCTTGGGGCTAGATCCAGATACGCAGTATTTT.

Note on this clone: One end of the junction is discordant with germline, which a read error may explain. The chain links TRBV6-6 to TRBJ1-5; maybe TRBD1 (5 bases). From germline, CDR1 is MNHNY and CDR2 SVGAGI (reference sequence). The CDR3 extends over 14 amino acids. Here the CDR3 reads CASSTGQGNQPQNF. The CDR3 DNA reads TGTGCCAGCAGCACCGGGCAGGGCAATCAGCCCCAGAATTTT.

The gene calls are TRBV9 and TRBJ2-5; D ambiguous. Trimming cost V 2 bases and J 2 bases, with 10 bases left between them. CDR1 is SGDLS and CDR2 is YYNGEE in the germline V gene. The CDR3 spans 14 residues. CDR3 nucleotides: TGTGCCAGCAGCGTCTTGGCGGATCAAGAGACCCAGTACTTC. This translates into CASSVLADQETQYF.

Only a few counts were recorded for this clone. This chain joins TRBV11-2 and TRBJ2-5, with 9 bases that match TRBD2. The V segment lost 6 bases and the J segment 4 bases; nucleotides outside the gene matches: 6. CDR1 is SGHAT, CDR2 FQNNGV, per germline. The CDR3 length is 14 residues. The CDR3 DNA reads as TGTGCCAGCAGGGACTGGCGGGGGGGAGAGACCCAGTACTTC. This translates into CASRDWRGGETQYF. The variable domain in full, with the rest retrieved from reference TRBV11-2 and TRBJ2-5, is EAGVAQSPRYKIIEKRQSVAFWCNPISGHATLYWYQQILGQGPKLLIQFQNNGVVDDSQLPKDRFSAERLKGVDSTLKIQPAKLEDSAVYLCASRDWRGGETQYFGPGTRLLVL.